One and the same sample provided the 30 T cell receptor beta chains below, sequenced in a study of blood T cell repertoires in COVID-19. Profiling relied on immunoSEQ multiplex PCR, and the TCRdb table lists in-frame clones only, not all of them. The repertoire holds a few hundred thousand clones, with 86% as singletons. Sequencing was carried out using peripheral blood. The receptors originated from a young man with active or convalescent COVID-19.

The sample holds one count of this clone. The chain recombines TRBV7-9 with TRBJ1-2; possible D gene TRBD1, 5 bases. V lost 6 bases and J 8 bases, leaving 13 bases between the germline ends. This CDR3 is 12 amino acids long. The germline V gene encodes CDR1 SEHNR and CDR2 FQNEAQ (reference sequence). This chain's CDR3 is CASRTLQEGYTF. CDR3 DNA: TGTGCCAGCAGGACGTTACAGGAGGGCTACACCTTC.

CDR3 residues: CASSESGGAGNEQFF. CDR3 coding DNA: TGTGCCAGCAGTGAGAGCGGGGGGGCCGGAAATGAGCAGTTCTTC. The V gene is TRBV25-1, the J gene TRBJ2-1; 10 bases fit TRBD2. The CDR3 loop spans 15 amino acids. Germline values: CDR1 MGHDK, CDR2 SYGVNS. J was trimmed by 7 bases and V by 3 bases; bases with no gene match: 6. The entire variable domain, with the rest obtained from reference TRBV25-1 and TRBJ2-1, is as follows: EADIYQTPRYLVIGTGKKITLECSQTMGHDKMYWYQQDPGMELHLIHYSYGVNSTEKGDLSSESTVSRIRTEHFPLTLESARPSHTSQYLCASSESGGAGNEQFFGPGTRLTVL.

This chain connects TRBV25-1 to TRBJ1-1; 8 bases agree with TRBD1. With 4 bases clipped from V and 6 bases from J, the junction kept 10 bases outside the gene matches. There are 15 residues in the CDR3. Germline V gives CDR1 MGHDK, CDR2 SYGVNS. CDR3 sequence: CASSASDRVGSEAFF. In nucleotides, the CDR3 is TGTGCCAGCAGTGCATCGGACAGGGTCGGATCTGAAGCTTTCTTT.

This clone occurred once. The chain combines TRBV6-2 or TRBV6-3 with TRBJ1-5; maybe TRBD1 (6 bases). Deletions cut 6 bases from V and 5 bases from J, with 11 bases between. The CDR3 sequence is 13 residues long. The germline gives CDR1 MNHEY, CDR2 SVGEGT. The CDR3 sequence: CASSDRNHQPQHF. CDR3 sequence (DNA): TGTGCCAGCAGCGACAGGAACCATCAGCCCCAGCATTTT.

The genes are TRBV15 and TRBJ1-2; D gene unclear. The germline gives CDR1 LNHNV, CDR2 YYDKDF (reference sequence). This CDR3 has 12 residues. V shed 5 bases and J shed 7 bases, with 11 bases lying between them. In DNA, the CDR3 is TGTGCCACCAGCGGAGGTGCGGGTGGCTACACCTTC. Protein sequence: CATSGGAGGYTF.

This sequence joins TRBV12-1 and TRBJ2-7; the DNA was not used to check the table's D call, TRBD2. TRBV12-1 is a pseudogene. The CDR3 length is 12 residues. The CDR3 loop is CASFERYYEQYF. The CDR3 coding sequence is TGTGCCAGCTTCGAGCGCTACTACGAGCAGTACTTC.

The rearrangement uses TRBV7-9 and TRBJ1-2, with a weak D call TRBD1 (5 bases). Germline CDR1 SEHNR, CDR2 FQNEAQ (reference sequence). V lost 5 bases, J lost 4 bases, and 17 bases lay in between. The CDR3 is made up of 15 amino acids. CDR3 sequence: CASSPSGLLFYGYTF. The CDR3 DNA is TGTGCCAGCAGCCCCTCGGGACTGCTATTCTATGGCTACACCTTC.

This clone has just one count. This chain joins TRBV9 and TRBJ1-5; D remains unclear. Germline V CDR1 and CDR2: SGDLS, YYNGEE. Trimming cost V 6 bases and J 1 base, with 11 bases left between them. There are 14 residues in the CDR3. The CDR3 DNA reads TGTGCCAGCAATGCCGGTGAAAGCAATCAGCCCCAGCATTTT. This encodes CASNAGESNQPQHF.

The chain uses TRBV7-2 and TRBJ1-6, with D unclear. Germline-derived CDR1 and CDR2 are SGHTA and FQGNSA. The CDR3 sequence is 15 residues long. V gave up 7 bases and J gave up 5 bases, with 15 bases separating them. The CDR3 loop is CASNQQLANNSPLHF. CDR3 DNA: TGTGCCAGCAACCAACAGCTAGCCAATAATTCACCCCTCCACTTT.

The chain links TRBV29-1 to TRBJ2-3, with D perhaps TRBD1 (6 bases). Deletions cut 7 bases from V and 4 bases from J, with 18 bases between. Germline assignment: CDR1 SQVTM and CDR2 ANQGSEA. The CDR3 is 14 amino acids. The CDR3 bases are TGCAGCGGCAGTTACAGGGACGGCGCAGATACGCAGTATTTT. As protein: CSGSYRDGADTQYF.

The chain links TRBV29-1 to TRBJ1-2, with TRBD1 as a possible D gene (5 bases). The CDR3 extends over 11 amino acids. Trimming removed 2 bases at V and 6 bases at J, with 7 bases between. Germline V CDR1 and CDR2: SQVTM, ANQGSEA. The CDR3 spells CSVERRDGYTF. The CDR3 DNA sequence: TGCAGCGTTGAACGCAGGGATGGCTACACCTTC.

As concerns this clone: Other DNA sequences in this specimen translate into the identical CDR3. The chain uses TRBV7-8 and TRBJ2-3; tentative D call: TRBD2 (5 bases). The CDR3 totals 16 residues. With 1 base removed from V and 0 bases from J, the gap between germline ends came to 11 bases. The germline CDR1 and CDR2 sequences are SGHVS and FQNEAQ. The CDR3 sequence: CASSLVTGRSTDTQYF. The CDR3, as DNA: TGTGCCAGCAGCTTAGTTACGGGGAGAAGCACAGATACGCAGTATTTT.

The CDR3 is CASSRDQATDTQYF. The CDR3 bases are TGTGCCAGCAGCCGGGATCAGGCCACAGATACGCAGTATTTT. The chain combines TRBV7-2 with TRBJ2-3; D is possibly TRBD2 (5 bases). The CDR3 has 14 residues. Germline values: CDR1 SGHTA, CDR2 FQGNSA. Trimming pared 5 bases from V and 2 bases from J, leaving 11 bases between.

The chain recombines TRBV18 with TRBJ2-7; 12 bases match TRBD1. The CDR3 is made up of 15 amino acids. In germline, CDR1 is KGHSH, CDR2 LQKENI. Trimming took 3 bases from V and 4 from J; bases not matched to a gene: 4. The DNA for the CDR3 is TGTGCCAGCTCACCCGGGACAGGGGGCGTATACGAGCAGTACTTC. This codes for CASSPGTGGVYEQYF.

V gene TRBV9 combines with J gene TRBJ1-1; D possibly corresponds to TRBD1 (6 bases). The germline V gene encodes CDR1 SGDLS and CDR2 YYNGEE. Deletions cut 3 bases from V and 4 bases from J, with 13 bases between. There are 14 residues in the CDR3. This chain's CDR3 is CASSEAGVVTEAFF. The CDR3 DNA reads TGTGCCAGCAGCGAGGCAGGGGTGGTCACTGAAGCTTTCTTT.

The chain has TRBV4-3 and TRBJ1-6; D unresolved. This CDR3 has 18 residues. The V end lost 1 base, the J end lost 0 bases, and 13 bases lay between the germline ends. Germline assignment: CDR1 LGHNA and CDR2 YSLEER. In DNA, the CDR3 is TGCGCCAGCAGCCAAGTTATCGCTTCGAGCTCCTATAATTCACCCCTCCACTTT. It is translated as CASSQVIASSSYNSPLHF.

This chain joins TRBV5-1 and TRBJ1-1; 9 nucleotides line up with TRBD1. Trimming cost V 6 bases and J 4 bases; bases outside gene matches: 10. There are 15 residues in the CDR3. The germline V gene encodes CDR1 SGHRS and CDR2 YFSETQ. The CDR3 bases are TGCGCCAGCACCCGCACCGGGACAGGGCGCACTGAAGCTTTCTTT. Translating gives CASTRTGTGRTEAFF.

The chain links TRBV6-6 to TRBJ2-3; TRBD2 matches at 12 bases. The CDR3 totals 16 residues. The trim removed 6 bases at V and 0 bases at J, leaving 4 bases unmatched. Germline V CDR1 and CDR2: MNHNY, SVGAGI (reference sequence). The CDR3 protein is CASSASGGVSTDTQYF. The CDR3 region has the DNA TGTGCCAGCAGCGCTAGCGGGGGGGTGAGCACAGATACGCAGTATTTT.

The gene calls are TRBV28 and TRBJ1-2; D may be TRBD1 (5 bases). The CDR3 loop spans 14 amino acids. Deletions cut 5 bases from V and 2 bases from J, with 12 bases between. Per germline, CDR1 MDHEN and CDR2 SYDVKM. The CDR3 protein is CASSNRRENYGYTF. The CDR3 bases are TGTGCCAGCAGTAACAGGCGAGAGAACTATGGCTACACCTTC.

The V gene is TRBV10-3, the J gene TRBJ2-1; tentative D call: TRBD2 (6 bases). The V end lost 3 bases, the J end lost 8 bases, and 14 bases lay between the germline ends. The V gene's germline CDR1 is ENHRY and CDR2 SYGVKD. The CDR3 sequence is 14 residues long. The DNA for the CDR3 is TGTGCCATCAGTGACATTCTAGCGTCGCATGAGCAGTTCTTC. Protein product: CAISDILASHEQFF.

The rearrangement uses TRBV5-4 and TRBJ2-2; 11 bases match TRBD1. Germline V CDR1 and CDR2: SGHNT, YYREEE (reference sequence). The CDR3 loop spans 19 amino acids. V trimming: 0 bases; J trimming: 6 bases; junction bases outside the gene matches: 13. The CDR3 nucleotides are TGTGCCAGCAGCTTGGGGTTTGGGACAGGGGGTTATCAGGCCGGGGAGCTGTTTTTT. Encoded protein: CASSLGFGTGGYQAGELFF.

The chain uses TRBV25-1 and TRBJ2-1; possible D gene TRBD2, 5 bases. Germline loops: CDR1 MGHDK, CDR2 SYGVNS. Trimming took off 4 bases at V and 5 bases at J, with 15 bases between the two ends. This CDR3 has 15 amino acids. As DNA, the CDR3 is TGTGCCAGCAGTGGGGTTCTAGCCAACCACAATGAGCAGTTCTTC. It yields the protein CASSGVLANHNEQFF.

CDR3 sequence: CASSSLGQNTDTQYF. As DNA, the CDR3 is TGTGCCAGCAGCTCTTTGGGACAGAACACAGATACGCAGTATTTT. The gene calls are TRBV5-4 and TRBJ2-3; 7 nucleotides line up with TRBD1. Trimming removed 3 bases from V and 2 bases from J; junction bases left unmatched: 6. This CDR3 spans 15 amino acids. CDR1 is SGHNT, CDR2 YYREEE, per germline (reference sequence).

The rearrangement links TRBV5-1 to TRBJ1-1; tentative D call: TRBD1 (5 bases). Germline CDR1 SGHRS, CDR2 YFSETQ. CDR3 length: 16 residues. V lost 0 bases and J lost 4, with 16 bases in between. The CDR3 region is CASSLDIWGTGTEAFF. The CDR3 coding sequence is TGCGCCAGCAGCTTGGATATTTGGGGGACTGGCACTGAAGCTTTCTTT.

This sequence joins TRBV7-2 and TRBJ1-1; D remains unclear. The CDR3 length is 15 residues. CDR1 and CDR2 from the germline V gene are SGHTA and FQGNSA. Trimming took off 3 bases at V and 7 bases at J, with 18 bases between the two ends. CDR3: CASSLSIRTGDEAFF. In DNA form, the CDR3 reads TGTGCCAGCAGCTTGTCGATCAGGACGGGAGATGAAGCTTTCTTT. Combining the CDR3 with reference TRBV7-2 and TRBJ1-1 gives the whole variable domain GAGVSQSPSNKVTEKGKDVELRCDPISGHTALYWYRQSLGQGLEFLIYFQGNSAPDKSGLPSDRFSAERTGGSVSTLTIQRTQQEDSAVYLCASSLSIRTGDEAFFGQGTRLTVV.

The chain recombines TRBV18 with TRBJ1-4; TRBD1 might be the D (6 bases). V was cut by 4 bases and J by 8 bases, with 14 bases left in between. Looked up from germline, CDR1 is KGHSH and CDR2 is LQKENI. CDR3 size: 14 residues. CDR3 DNA: TGTGCCAGCTCACGACAGGAGGAGGAAGAAAAACTGTTTTTT. Translating it yields CASSRQEEEEKLFF.

V usage is TRBV30 and J usage is TRBJ1-1; the D is unclear. The germline V and J ends were trimmed by 2 bases and 0 bases, with 13 bases remaining between them. The CDR3 is 15 residues long. The germline V gene has CDR1 GTSNPN and CDR2 SVGIG (reference sequence). In DNA form, the CDR3 reads TGTGCCTGGAGTAGCGGCAGAAGCTTGAACACTGAAGCTTTCTTT. Amino acids: CAWSSGRSLNTEAFF.

The genes are TRBV19 and TRBJ2-3; possible D gene TRBD1, 6 bases. V lost 8 bases, J lost 2 bases, and 14 bases lay in between. Germline values: CDR1 LNHDA, CDR2 SQIVND (reference sequence). The CDR3 totals 14 residues. The CDR3 is CASSRDTVTDTQYF. CDR3 nucleotides: TGTGCCAGTTCCCGGGACACGGTCACAGATACGCAGTATTTT.

This sequence joins TRBV7-2 and TRBJ1-3; TRBD1 matches 9 bases. The V gene end was trimmed by 5 bases and the J gene end by 3 bases; junction bases not matched to a gene: 8. The CDR3 contains 16 residues. Per the germline V gene, CDR1 is SGHTA and CDR2 is FQGNSA. The CDR3 reads CASSLATGGVGNTIYF. CDR3 coding DNA: TGTGCCAGCAGCCTCGCTACAGGGGGCGTTGGAAACACCATATATTTT.

In this sample, this clone turned up a few times. The rearrangement joins TRBV4-1 to TRBJ2-5; 12 bases fit TRBD2. CDR1 is MGHRA and CDR2 is YSYEKL in the germline V gene. J gave up 4 bases and V 4 bases, and 10 bases lay outside the gene matches. The CDR3 spans 17 residues. The CDR3 DNA reads as TGCGCCAGCAGCCGAACCGCTAGCGGGGGGGCCGGAGAGACCCAGTACTTC. It is translated as CASSRTASGGAGETQYF.